This passage covers 22 T cell receptor beta chains from one sample sequenced in a study of cytomegalovirus exposure and HLA in healthy donors. Only in-frame clones appear in the TCRdb table, and some are missing; sequencing was by immunoSEQ multiplex PCR. The table shows 45,000 to 55,000 clones, with roughly 85% occurring only once. Material for sequencing was PBMCs. The source is a woman under 40 in good health and CMV-seronegative.

The chain combines TRBV28 with TRBJ2-3; the match to TRBD2 covers 7 bases. This CDR3 region has 13 residues. CDR1 and CDR2 (germline): MDHEN, SYDVKM. V shed 6 bases and J 1 base; nucleotides not matched to a gene: 1. As DNA, the CDR3 is TGTGCCAGCAGGAGCGGGGGCACAGATACGCAGTATTTT. Its translation is CASRSGGTDTQYF.

The chain is built from TRBV5-1 and TRBJ2-7; 8 bases line up with TRBD2. CDR1 is SGHRS, CDR2 YFSETQ, per germline. The CDR3 sequence is 13 residues long. J gave up 2 bases and V 5 bases, and 3 bases lay outside the gene matches. The CDR3 bases are TGCGCCAGCAGTAGTAGCGGGGCCTACGAGCAGTACTTC. This encodes CASSSSGAYEQYF.

The chain couples TRBV2 to TRBJ2-7; 9 bases match TRBD2. The CDR3 length is 14 residues. Trimming cost V 6 bases and J 3 bases; bases outside gene matches: 6. Germline V gene data show CDR1 as SNHLY and CDR2 as FYNNEI. The CDR3 DNA follows: TGTGCCAGCAGGGAGGAGACTAGCGGCTACGAGCAGTACTTC. This translates into CASREETSGYEQYF.

The chain is built from TRBV9 and TRBJ1-1; TRBD1 matches at 8 bases. J was trimmed by 4 bases and V by 4 bases; bases with no gene match: 9. The CDR3 sequence is 15 residues long. Germline lookup yields CDR1 SGDLS and CDR2 YYNGEE. CDR3 nucleotides: TGTGCCAGCAGCTCATTAGACAGGGGAGGCACTGAAGCTTTCTTT. Residues: CASSSLDRGGTEAFF. Using reference TRBV9 and TRBJ1-1 for the parts outside the CDR3, the full variable domain is DSGVTQTPKHLITATGQRVTLRCSPRSGDLSVYWYQQSLDQGLQFLIQYYNGEERAKGNILERFSAQQFPDLHSELNLSSLELGDSALYFCASSSLDRGGTEAFFGQGTRLTVV.

The chain uses TRBV28 and TRBJ1-1; 8 bases fit TRBD1. Germline V gives CDR1 MDHEN, CDR2 SYDVKM. J lost 5 bases, V lost 2 bases, and 13 bases had no gene match. The CDR3 loop spans 17 amino acids. The CDR3 coding sequence is TGTGCCAGCAGTTTAAGGGCGACGGACAGGGCAAGGACTGAAGCTTTCTTT. It yields the protein CASSLRATDRARTEAFF.

This chain connects TRBV7-6 to TRBJ2-2; 8 positions match TRBD2. The CDR3 totals 15 residues. The germline V gene has CDR1 SGHVS and CDR2 FNYEAQ. The V gene end was trimmed by 3 bases and the J gene end by 5 bases; junction bases not matched to a gene: 5. The DNA of the CDR3 is TGTGCCAGCAGCTTTAGCGGGATCGGGACCGGGGAGCTGTTTTTT. This gives the protein CASSFSGIGTGELFF.

The genes are TRBV5-1 and TRBJ2-5; perhaps TRBD1 as D (5 bases). Trimming removed 0 bases at V and 5 bases at J, with 14 bases between. The CDR3 runs to 15 residues. Germline lookup yields CDR1 SGHRS and CDR2 YFSETQ. CDR3 coding DNA: TGCGCCAGCAGCTTGGCAAGGACACCCGGGGAGACCCAGTACTTC. It specifies CASSLARTPGETQYF. The whole variable domain, remainder taken from reference TRBV5-1 and TRBJ2-5, is KAGVTQTPRYLIKTRGQQVTLSCSPISGHRSVSWYQQTPGQGLQFLFEYFSETQRNKGNFPGRFSGRQFSNSRSEMNVSTLELGDSALYLCASSLARTPGETQYFGPGTRLLVL.

The chain has TRBV5-1 and TRBJ2-7, with D unresolved. The CDR3 totals 12 residues. Trimming removed 5 bases at V and 0 bases at J, with 6 bases between. Germline V CDR1 and CDR2: SGHRS, YFSETQ. The CDR3 bases are TGCGCCAGCAGACCCAGCTCCTACGAGCAGTACTTC. Protein product: CASRPSSYEQYF.

Remarks on this clone: The CDR3 does not close with the conserved phenylalanine or tryptophan, likely indicating a read error. The limits of the CDR3 on the DNA are not certain, so only TCRdb's listed CDR3 is given. The CDR3 sequence: CASSPRQALRV. The J gene is TRBJ2-4, the V gene TRBV7-9; the table assigns TRBD1, which was not confirmed against the DNA. Germline CDR1 and CDR2: SEHNR and FQNEAQ (reference sequence). The CDR3 numbers 11 amino acids, ends counted.

This clone was seen once. V is TRBV7-2 and J is TRBJ1-2; TRBD1 agrees at 7 bases. The germline V gene has CDR1 SGHTA and CDR2 FQGNSA. The V segment lost 3 bases and the J segment 4 bases; nucleotides outside the gene matches: 8. The length of the CDR3 is 15 residues. The chain's CDR3 is CASSLGNRDSYGYTF. The CDR3 nucleotides read TGTGCCAGCAGCTTGGGCAACCGGGACAGCTATGGCTACACCTTC.

The chain combines TRBV27 with TRBJ1-5; D possibly corresponds to TRBD1 (6 bases). From germline, CDR1 is MNHEY and CDR2 SMNVEV (reference sequence). The V and J ends lost 5 bases and 4 bases respectively, with 12 bases between them. The CDR3 contains 14 residues. The CDR3: CASSKQGANQPQHF. CDR3 sequence (DNA): TGTGCCAGCAGTAAACAGGGTGCTAATCAGCCCCAGCATTTT.

V is TRBV11-1 and J is TRBJ2-6; no firm D call. V was pared by 6 bases and J by 0 bases, with 9 bases between. Per the germline V gene, CDR1 is SGHAT and CDR2 is FQDESV (reference sequence). This CDR3 spans 15 amino acids. The CDR3 region has the DNA TGTGCCAGCAGATCTAGGTTCTCTGGGGCCAACGTCCTGACTTTC. Its translation is CASRSRFSGANVLTF.

The chain uses TRBV28 and TRBJ1-1; 9 nucleotides agree with TRBD1. Germline V lookup: CDR1 MDHEN, CDR2 SYDVKM. The length of the CDR3 is 14 residues. V was pared by 5 bases and J by 3 bases, with 4 bases of the junction left unmatched. The CDR3 coding sequence is TGTGCCAGCAGTCTGGACAGGGGTTACACTGAAGCTTTCTTT. This gives the protein CASSLDRGYTEAFF.

The chain has TRBV28 and TRBJ1-1, with 8 bases that match TRBD1. The ends lost 4 bases at V and 4 bases at J; junction bases unmatched: 8. Per the germline V gene, CDR1 is MDHEN and CDR2 is SYDVKM. This CDR3 region has 15 residues. The CDR3 loop reads CASSSGGAGTTEAFF. The CDR3, as DNA: TGTGCCAGCAGTTCAGGGGGCGCAGGGACCACTGAAGCTTTCTTT.

The chain joins TRBV7-9 to TRBJ2-7; possible D gene TRBD2, 5 bases. Germline V gene sequence: CDR1 SEHNR, CDR2 FQNEAQ (reference sequence). This CDR3 has 14 amino acids. V lost 1 base and J lost 4, with 11 bases in between. CDR3: CASSLGTRMYEQYF. The CDR3 nucleotides read TGTGCCAGCAGCTTAGGGACTCGGATGTACGAGCAGTACTTC.

The gene calls are TRBV11-2 and TRBJ1-5, with 7 bases aligning to TRBD1. Per the germline V gene, CDR1 is SGHAT and CDR2 is FQNNGV. The CDR3 consists of 13 residues. The trim removed 6 bases at V and 5 bases at J, leaving 4 bases unmatched. In DNA form, the CDR3 reads TGTGCCAGCAGTTCCCAGGGGGATCAGCCCCAGCATTTT. Protein: CASSSQGDQPQHF.

The gene calls are TRBV5-1 and TRBJ1-1; perhaps TRBD1 as D (6 bases). Germline CDR1 and CDR2: SGHRS and YFSETQ. This CDR3 has 14 amino acids. V was pared by 4 bases and J by 1 base, with 11 bases between. CDR3 sequence (DNA): TGCGCCAGCAGCCACCCGACAGGGAACACTGAAGCTTTCTTT. This codes for CASSHPTGNTEAFF.

In this sample, this clone turned up once. This chain connects TRBV6-5 to TRBJ1-2, with 8 bases identical to TRBD1. V shed 3 bases and J 2 bases; nucleotides not matched to a gene: 2. CDR3 size: 14 residues. Germline assignment: CDR1 MNHEY and CDR2 SVGAGI. This CDR3 reads CASSYYRGNYGYTF. The CDR3 nucleotides are TGTGCCAGCAGTTATTACAGGGGGAACTATGGCTACACCTTC.

This chain uses TRBV10-2 with TRBJ2-7; 12 nucleotides agree with TRBD1. CDR3 length: 16 residues. Germline V gene sequence: CDR1 WSHSY, CDR2 SAAADI. Trimming cost V 8 bases and J 3 bases; bases outside gene matches: 11. This CDR3 reads CASLGTGGSPLYEQYF. CDR3 nucleotide sequence: TGCGCCAGCTTGGGGACAGGGGGCTCTCCCCTCTACGAGCAGTACTTC.

V usage is TRBV6-1 and J usage is TRBJ2-3; 11 bases line up with TRBD2. V shed 3 bases, J shed 5 bases, and the junction held 4 bases outside the gene matches. There are 15 residues in the CDR3. The germline CDR1 and CDR2 sequences are MNHNS and SASEGT. The CDR3 reads CASSDVAGGVDTQYF. In DNA, the CDR3 is TGTGCCAGCAGTGACGTAGCGGGAGGGGTAGATACGCAGTATTTT.

This chain joins TRBV6-5 and TRBJ2-7; D possibly corresponds to TRBD1 (6 bases). The CDR3 is made up of 14 amino acids. V was cut by 2 bases and J by 4 bases, with 12 bases left in between. CDR1 and CDR2 from the germline V gene are MNHEY and SVGAGI. For the CDR3, the DNA is TGTGCCAGCAGTTACGGGCAGGGGTTATACGAGCAGTACTTC. This codes for CASSYGQGLYEQYF.

The chain combines TRBV6-5 with TRBJ2-7, with a weak D call TRBD1 (5 bases). The CDR3 consists of 11 residues. Trimming took 8 bases from V and 6 from J, leaving 11 bases between them. Germline lookup yields CDR1 MNHEY and CDR2 SVGAGI. The CDR3 DNA follows: TGTGCCAGCCGACGCCAGGGCGAGCAGTACTTC. It is translated as CASRRQGEQYF.